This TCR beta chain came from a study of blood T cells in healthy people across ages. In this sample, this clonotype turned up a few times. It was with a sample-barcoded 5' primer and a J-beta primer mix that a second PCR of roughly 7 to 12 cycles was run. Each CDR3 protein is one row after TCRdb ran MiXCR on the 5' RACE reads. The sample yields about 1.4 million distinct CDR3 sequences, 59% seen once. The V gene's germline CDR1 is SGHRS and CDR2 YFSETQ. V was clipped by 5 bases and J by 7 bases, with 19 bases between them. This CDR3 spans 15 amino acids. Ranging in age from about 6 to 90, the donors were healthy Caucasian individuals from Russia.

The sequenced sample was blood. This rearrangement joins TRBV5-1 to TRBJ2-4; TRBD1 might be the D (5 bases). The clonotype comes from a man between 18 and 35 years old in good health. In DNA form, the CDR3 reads TGCGCCAGCAGAATGGACACCCATGAGAAGAACATTCAGTACTTC. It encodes CASRMDTHEKNIQYF. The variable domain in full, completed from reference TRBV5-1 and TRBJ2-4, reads KAGVTQTPRYLIKTRGQQVTLSCSPISGHRSVSWYQQTPGQGLQFLFEYFSETQRNKGNFPGRFSGRQFSNSRSEMNVSTLELGDSALYLCASRMDTHEKNIQYFGAGTRLSVL.